This T cell receptor beta chain comes out of a study of graft-versus-host responses after intestinal transplantation. The data were produced by immunoSEQ multiplex PCR, yet TCRdb's version contains in-frame clones alone and is incomplete. The profile shows approximately 37,000 clones, approximately 93% of them singletons. This specimen consisted of PBMCs, obtained approximately 700 days after intestinal transplantation. The clonotype originates from a human patient who received an intestinal transplant, so some T cells may come from the graft donor.

This CDR3 is CASSGGLDTQYF. The DNA for the CDR3 is TGTGCCAGTAGCGGGGGCCTGGATACGCAGTATTTT. The chain uses TRBV19 and TRBJ2-3; the D call may be TRBD1 or TRBD2 (6 bases each). Germline lookup yields CDR1 LNHDA and CDR2 SQIVND (reference sequence). This CDR3 is built from 12 residues. V dropped 6 bases and J dropped 6 bases, with 10 bases sitting between them. Filled out from reference TRBV19 and TRBJ2-3, the complete variable domain reads DGGITQSPKYLFRKEGQNVTLSCEQNLNHDAMYWYRQDPGQGLRLIYYSQIVNDFQKGDIAEGYSVSREKKESFPLTVTSAQKNPTAFYLCASSGGLDTQYFGPGTRLTVL.